This entry lists 26 T cell receptor beta chains sequenced from one sample in a study of monozygotic twins with inflammatory bowel disease. Each CDR3 protein gets one entry in TCRdb, which reprocessed the 5' RACE reads and gives no DNA. Its table records 300,000 to 400,000 distinct CDR3 sequences. The sample was blood. The receptor set was obtained from a human donor with ulcerative colitis or Crohn's disease, or a healthy co-twin of an affected twin (not recorded which).

This chain joins TRBV6-5 and TRBJ2-7. Germline lookup yields CDR1 MNHEY and CDR2 SVGAGI. CDR3 length: 15 amino acids. This CDR3 reads CASSYSRHKSYEQYF.

This sequence joins TRBV7-9 and TRBJ2-5; the D call from TCRdb, TRBD1, cannot be confirmed without DNA. Germline V gene lookup returns CDR1 SEHNR and CDR2 FQNEAQ (reference sequence). This CDR3 region has 13 residues. The CDR3 sequence: CASSGRTGETQYF.

The V and J genes are TRBV19 and TRBJ2-1; TCRdb names TRBD1, which stays unverified in the absence of DNA. This CDR3 region has 12 residues. CDR1 is LNHDA, CDR2 SQIVND, per germline (reference sequence). The CDR3 loop reads CASSMGRYEQFF. Supplemented by reference TRBV19 and TRBJ2-1, the full variable domain reads DGGITQSPKYLFRKEGQNVTLSCEQNLNHDAMYWYRQDPGQGLRLIYYSQIVNDFQKGDIAEGYSVSREKKESFPLTVTSAQKNPTAFYLCASSMGRYEQFFGPGTRLTVL.

The CDR3 reads CASSKEDGNPYSYEQYF. The V and J genes are TRBV21-1 and TRBJ2-7. TRBV21-1 is noted as a pseudogene. The CDR3 totals 17 residues.

This rearrangement joins TRBV5-1 to TRBJ2-1; TCRdb's D call, TRBD2, is unchecked because there is no DNA. This CDR3 spans 16 amino acids. Germline V gene sequence: CDR1 SGHRS, CDR2 YFSETQ. The CDR3 reads CASSFDPSGAYNELFF.

The V call is TRBV7-8, the J call TRBJ2-7; no DNA is available, so the TRBD2 call from TCRdb remains unchecked. Germline V gives CDR1 SGHVS, CDR2 FQNEAQ. The CDR3 length is 15 residues. CDR3: CASSPGGGLQGEQYF.

The chain links TRBV5-1 to TRBJ2-1; lacking DNA, the TRBD1 call made by TCRdb goes unchecked. The CDR3 sequence is 15 residues long. In germline, CDR1 is SGHRS, CDR2 YFSETQ. CDR3 residues: CASSWGGRSYNEQFF. The full variable domain, its missing parts supplied by reference TRBV5-1 and TRBJ2-1, is KAGVTQTPRYLIKTRGQQVTLSCSPISGHRSVSWYQQTPGQGLQFLFEYFSETQRNKGNFPGRFSGRQFSNSRSEMNVSTLELGDSALYLCASSWGGRSYNEQFFGPGTRLTVL.

The rearrangement uses TRBV6-5 and TRBJ1-1; checking the TCRdb D call of TRBD1 is not possible without DNA. Germline values: CDR1 MNHEY, CDR2 SVGAGI. The CDR3 is made up of 16 amino acids. The CDR3 spells CASSYSYRPGESEAFF.

J is TRBJ2-3 and V is TRBV7-3; TCRdb selects TRBD2, and the lack of DNA leaves this call unchecked. Per germline, CDR1 SGHTA and CDR2 FQGTGA. The CDR3 length is 18 residues. The CDR3 sequence is CASRSMALAGEITDTQYF.

The chain uses TRBV11-3 and TRBJ2-7; TCRdb gives TRBD2 as the D gene, but with no DNA this cannot be confirmed. Germline V gene sequence: CDR1 SGHNT, CDR2 YENEEA. This CDR3 region has 14 residues. CDR3 protein: CASSPAGGDSEQYF.

The chain has TRBV20-1 and TRBJ2-4; checking the TCRdb D call of TRBD1 is not possible without DNA. The CDR3 has 17 amino acids. In germline, CDR1 is DFQATT, CDR2 SNEGSKA (reference sequence). The CDR3 loop reads CSARWGQGSGGKNIQYF.

The chain joins TRBV5-1 to TRBJ1-4; TCRdb's D gene call, TRBD1, goes unchecked for lack of DNA. This CDR3 spans 16 amino acids. CDR1 is SGHRS and CDR2 is YFSETQ in the germline V gene. The chain's CDR3 is CASSENRVATNEKLFF.

This CDR3 is CASSLAGTGTAEQYF. The J gene is TRBJ2-7, the V gene TRBV7-2; no DNA is available, so the TRBD1 call from TCRdb remains unchecked. CDR1 and CDR2 from the germline V gene are SGHTA and FQGNSA. The CDR3 covers 15 residues.

CDR3 loop: CASSQASGGNTDTQYF. The rearrangement joins TRBV4-2 to TRBJ2-3; TCRdb names TRBD2, which stays unverified in the absence of DNA. From germline, CDR1 is LGHNA and CDR2 YNFKEQ. This CDR3 is built from 16 residues.

This chain links TRBV18 with TRBJ2-3. The length of the CDR3 is 14 residues. CDR1 and CDR2 (germline): KGHSH, LQKENI. The CDR3 spells CASSPRSATDTQYF.

J is TRBJ1-2 and V is TRBV12-3 or TRBV12-4; TCRdb proposes TRBD1, but this gene call is untestable without DNA. The CDR3 length is 15 residues. The CDR3 sequence is CASSEGDRGFLGYTF.

The V gene is TRBV9, the J gene TRBJ2-3; absent DNA, TCRdb's TRBD1 call cannot be checked. The CDR3 totals 15 residues. Germline CDR1 and CDR2: SGDLS and YYNGEE. This CDR3 is CASSVTGTGTDTQYF. The whole variable domain, remainder taken from reference TRBV9 and TRBJ2-3, is DSGVTQTPKHLITATGQRVTLRCSPRSGDLSVYWYQQSLDQGLQFLIQYYNGEERAKGNILERFSAQQFPDLHSELNLSSLELGDSALYFCASSVTGTGTDTQYFGPGTRLTVL.

This chain connects TRBV4-1 to TRBJ1-2; lacking DNA, the TRBD1 call made by TCRdb goes unchecked. The CDR3 is made up of 16 amino acids. Germline CDR1 and CDR2: MGHRA and YSYEKL. The CDR3 reads CASEKRSRGTRGGYTF.

The chain has TRBV9 and TRBJ2-7. Germline V gene data show CDR1 as SGDLS and CDR2 as YYNGEE. This CDR3 has 14 residues. This CDR3 reads CASSVGQVAAEQYF.

V gene TRBV6-1 combines with J gene TRBJ2-1; with no DNA, the TCRdb D assignment of TRBD2 cannot be verified. Germline V gene sequence: CDR1 MNHNS, CDR2 SASEGT. The CDR3 contains 14 residues. The CDR3 spells CASLRSSGGGEQFF.

The chain recombines TRBV4-2 with TRBJ2-7; TCRdb proposes TRBD1, but this gene call is untestable without DNA. This CDR3 has 15 residues. Germline CDR1 reads LGHNA; CDR2 reads YNFKEQ. The CDR3 reads CASSRSLSQGDEQYF.

V is TRBV5-1 and J is TRBJ2-4; TCRdb's D gene call, TRBD2, goes unchecked for lack of DNA. This CDR3 contains 13 residues. Germline V gene lookup returns CDR1 SGHRS and CDR2 YFSETQ. CDR3 residues: CASRDGTKNIQYF.

The V call is TRBV28, the J call TRBJ2-4. Germline V CDR1 and CDR2: MDHEN, SYDVKM. CDR3 length equals 14 residues. The CDR3 loop reads CASSSSWAKNIQYF.

The CDR3 is CASARGASTDTQYF. The genes are TRBV18 and TRBJ2-3; absent DNA, TCRdb's TRBD1 call cannot be checked. Germline assignment: CDR1 KGHSH and CDR2 LQKENI. The CDR3 runs to 14 residues.

The V gene is TRBV11-2, the J gene TRBJ2-1; TCRdb's D call of TRBD1 is untestable without DNA. The CDR3 covers 18 residues. Germline CDR1 reads SGHAT; CDR2 reads FQNNGV. This CDR3 is CASSGRSRYGASNNEQFF.

V and J are TRBV7-2 and TRBJ1-5; TCRdb's assignment of TRBD1 cannot be checked, as there is no DNA. Germline values: CDR1 SGHTA, CDR2 FQGNSA. The CDR3 runs to 15 residues. CDR3 residues: CASSQDRNSNQPQHF.